The 10 T cell receptor beta chains listed next were all sequenced from one sample in a study of glioma-infiltrating T cells. Using RNA template, CDR3s of TCR alpha and beta were amplified with iRepertoire arm-PCR. Using its own MiXCR run on the multiplex PCR reads, TCRdb lists one record per CDR3 protein. In the table there are fewer than 110,000 distinct CDR3 sequences, around 28% of which are singletons. The specimen sequenced was glioma tissue, nonneoplastic brain tissue, or PBMCs (not recorded which). Source of these receptors: a human donor with low-grade glioma or glioblastoma, undergoing nonglioma brain surgery, or in good health (not recorded which).

This clonotype turned up a few times. This may be a read error: a much more frequent sequence differs by one nucleotide. The chain employs TRBV20-1 and TRBJ2-5; the match to TRBD2 covers 9 bases. The V segment lost 3 bases and the J segment 1 base; nucleotides outside the gene matches: 18. The CDR3 contains 19 residues. Looked up from germline, CDR1 is DFQATT and CDR2 is SNEGSKA (reference sequence). The CDR3 here is CSASPREVVLAGTQETQYF. In DNA, the CDR3 is TGCAGTGCTAGCCCCCGGGAGGTGGTCCTAGCGGGAACCCAAGAGACCCAGTACTTC.

The sample holds a few counts of this clonotype. It may be a read error: a sequence one base away is much more abundant. The V gene is TRBV15, the J gene TRBJ2-7; no firm D call. This CDR3 has 13 residues. CDR1 and CDR2 (germline): LNHNV, YYDKDF (reference sequence). In nucleotides, the CDR3 is TGTGCCATCAGCATGGGCCCCGGCTACGAGCAGTACTTC. Its translation is CAISMGPGYEQYF.

This clonotype was counted ten times or more. The CDR3 coding sequence is TGTGCCAGCAAATTAATAGGGGGGGAGCAGTTCTTC. Amino acids: CASKLIGGEQFF. The V gene is TRBV6-1, the J gene TRBJ2-1; D is tentatively TRBD1 or TRBD2 (6 bases each). The CDR3 has 12 amino acids. CDR1 MNHNS and CDR2 SASEGT come from the germline V gene. Between the trimmed V and J ends, which lost 7 bases and 10 bases, there was a span of 14 bases.

Many counts were recorded for this clonotype. This chain connects TRBV27 to TRBJ2-7, with a weak D call TRBD1 (5 bases). Deletions cut 5 bases from V and 0 bases from J, with 14 bases between. The CDR3 covers 15 residues. Germline-derived CDR1 and CDR2 are MNHEY and SMNVEV (reference sequence). CDR3 amino acids: CASSPMDTYSYEQYF. CDR3 nucleotide sequence: TGTGCCAGCAGTCCGATGGACACCTACTCCTACGAGCAGTACTTC.

This clonotype has only a few counts. The V gene is TRBV10-3, the J gene TRBJ1-2; D not certain. CDR1 ENHRY and CDR2 SYGVKD come from the germline V gene. Deletions cut 6 bases from V and 3 bases from J, with 14 bases between. CDR3 length: 14 amino acids. The CDR3 bases are TGTGCCATCAGCGACGGTTCAGACTACTATGGCTACACCTTC. This codes for CAISDGSDYYGYTF.

Details on this clonotype: This may be a read error, as it is one base from a much larger clone. The chain is built from TRBV2 and TRBJ2-5, with D possibly called TRBD1 or TRBD2 (7 bases each). Germline V gene lookup returns CDR1 SNHLY and CDR2 FYNNEI. V was trimmed by 8 bases and J by 5 bases, leaving 18 bases between them. The CDR3 has 14 residues. The CDR3 nucleotides are TGTGCCAGCGGGGAGGGGGCAGGGTTGGAGACCCAGTACTTC. It encodes CASGEGAGLETQYF.

This clonotype was seen repeatedly, ten times or more. This chain connects TRBV19 to TRBJ2-2; a possible D gene is TRBD2 (7 bases). Germline CDR1 is LNHDA and CDR2 is SQIVND (reference sequence). The CDR3 runs to 14 residues. The V end was cut by 7 bases, the J end by 6 bases, with 15 bases between. The CDR3 is CASMRGGAPGELFF. The CDR3 DNA is TGTGCCAGTATGAGGGGGGGGGCCCCCGGGGAGCTGTTTTTT. Combining the CDR3 with reference TRBV19 and TRBJ2-2 gives the whole variable domain DGGITQSPKYLFRKEGQNVTLSCEQNLNHDAMYWYRQDPGQGLRLIYYSQIVNDFQKGDIAEGYSVSREKKESFPLTVTSAQKNPTAFYLCASMRGGAPGELFFGEGSRLTVL.

With regard to this clonotype: Germline is not matched at one junction end, which may reflect a read error. J is TRBJ2-3 and V is TRBV5-6; tentatively, D is TRBD2 (6 bases). This CDR3 has 15 residues. Germline V gives CDR1 SGHDT, CDR2 YYEEEE. The CDR3 is CASSLVADITNTQYF. CDR3 coding DNA: TGTGCCAGCAGCTTGGTAGCGGATATCACAAATACGCAGTATTTT. The full variable domain, in which reference TRBV5-6 and TRBJ2-3 provide the parts outside the CDR3, is DAGVTQSPTHLIKTRGQQVTLRCSPKSGHDTVSWYQQALGQGPQFIFQYYEEEERQRGNFPDRFSGHQFPNYSSELNVNALLLGDSALYLCASSLVADITNTQYFGPGTRLTVL.

Here the CDR3 DNA reads TGTGCCAGTAGAAACGGGGGACCTATAGATACGCAGTATTTT. It yields the protein CASRNGGPIDTQYF. The chain is built from TRBV19 and TRBJ2-3; tentative D call: TRBD2 (6 bases). Trimming stripped 6 bases from V and 5 bases from J, with 15 bases between. Looked up from germline, CDR1 is LNHDA and CDR2 is SQIVND (reference sequence). The CDR3 is 14 residues long.

This clonotype has ten or more counts. The chain links TRBV4-3 to TRBJ2-7; TRBD2 might be the D (5 bases). CDR1 and CDR2 from the germline V gene are LGHNA and YSLEER. V was clipped by 4 bases and J by 3 bases, with 13 bases between them. This CDR3 has 14 amino acids. Written as DNA, the CDR3 is TGCGCCAGCAGCCGGGCGAGGACTGTCTACGAGCAGTACTTC. Protein product: CASSRARTVYEQYF.